Sequencing of this TCR beta chain was carried out in a study of T cells after yellow fever vaccination. Findings and caveats of the study: Most primary-vaccination clones recurred post-booster (nearly 98% CD4, about 90% CD8). The presence of abundant clonotypes contaminating from the bulk population was possible in FACS-sorted repertoires.

One entry per CDR3 protein results from TCRdb running MiXCR on the 5' RACE reads. The sample holds about 340,000 distinct CDR3 sequences, 12% seen once. This clonotype was seen a handful of times. Antigen unknown. V lost 1 base and J 5 bases, leaving 8 bases between the germline ends. Germline loops: CDR1 LGHDT, CDR2 YNNKEL (reference sequence). The CDR3 totals 13 residues. The sample here was CD4+ T cells sorted from PBMCs, taken 15 days after the yellow fever booster vaccination. The source of this sequence is a man aged 18 to 29 who received the YFV17D yellow fever vaccine. The genes are TRBV3-1 and TRBJ2-5; D not certain. CDR3 nucleotide sequence: TGTGCCAGCAGCCAAGCCCCCCCGGAGACCCAGTACTTC. Its translation is CASSQAPPETQYF.